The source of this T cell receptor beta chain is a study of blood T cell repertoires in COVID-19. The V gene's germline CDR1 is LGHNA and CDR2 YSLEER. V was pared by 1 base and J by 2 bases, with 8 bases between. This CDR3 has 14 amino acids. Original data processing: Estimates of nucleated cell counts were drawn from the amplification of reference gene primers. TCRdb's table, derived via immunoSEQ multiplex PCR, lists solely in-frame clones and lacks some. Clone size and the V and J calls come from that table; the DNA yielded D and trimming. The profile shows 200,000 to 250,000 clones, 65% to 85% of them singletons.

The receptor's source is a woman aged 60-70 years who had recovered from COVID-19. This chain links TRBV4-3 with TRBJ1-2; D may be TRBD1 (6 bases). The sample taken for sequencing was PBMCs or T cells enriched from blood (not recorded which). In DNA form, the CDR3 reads TGCGCCAGCAGCCAAGTTGGACAGAACTATGGCTACACCTTC. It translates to CASSQVGQNYGYTF.